The next 7 T cell receptor beta chains were all read from a single sample in a study of T-cell memory formation after mild COVID-19. TCRdb recomputed calls from the 5' RACE reads with MiXCR, one row per CDR3 protein. The profile shows 14,000 to 15,000 distinct CDR3 sequences, roughly a fifth of them singletons. Input material: PBMCs or a T cell subset sorted from them (not recorded which). These receptors all come from a man aged 18-30 years who had mild COVID-19 (a few samples of this study predate the infection). Cell type and time point are not known.

At least ten counts were recorded for this clonotype. The V and J genes are TRBV4-3 and TRBJ2-2; TRBD2 matches at 12 bases. V gave up 0 bases and J gave up 7 bases; unmatched junction bases: 6. There are 17 residues in the CDR3. CDR1 and CDR2 from the germline V gene are LGHNA and YSLEER. The CDR3 region is CASSQDGLAGGNGELFF. Written as DNA, the CDR3 is TGCGCCAGCAGCCAAGATGGCCTAGCGGGGGGGAACGGGGAGCTGTTTTTT.

J is TRBJ2-7 and V is TRBV12-3 or TRBV12-4; 11 bases line up with TRBD1. V lost 4 bases to trimming and J lost 4 bases; unmatched junction nucleotides: 3. The CDR3 sequence is 14 residues long. In nucleotides, the CDR3 is TGTGCCAGCAGTTGGCGGGACAGGGGGTACGAGCAGTACTTC. It translates to CASSWRDRGYEQYF.

This clonotype was counted many times. The genes are TRBV6-2 or TRBV6-3 and TRBJ2-7; TRBD2 agrees at 7 bases. The length of the CDR3 is 14 residues. Losses at the gene ends were 6 bases for V and 3 bases for J; bases not matched to a gene: 8. Germline V gene sequence: CDR1 MNHEY, CDR2 SVGEGT. The CDR3 DNA follows: TGTGCCAGCAGCCCTACCGGGGAGGGCTACGAGCAGTACGTC. Translating it yields CASSPTGEGYEQYV.

Many counts were recorded for this clonotype. The chain combines TRBV4-2 with TRBJ2-7; TRBD1 is a possible D gene (6 bases). The V gene lost 3 bases and the J gene lost 3 bases, with 12 bases spanning the gap. CDR1 is LGHNA and CDR2 is YNFKEQ in the germline V gene. CDR3 size: 14 residues. In nucleotides, the CDR3 is TGTGCCAGCAGCCAGTATGGGGGCATCTACGAGCAGTACTTC. It translates to CASSQYGGIYEQYF.

In its sample, this clonotype was seen many times. This chain connects TRBV6-6 to TRBJ1-1; no firm D call. The germline V and J ends were trimmed by 5 bases and 11 bases, with 15 bases remaining between them. The CDR3 consists of 12 residues. CDR1 is MNHNY and CDR2 is SVGAGI in the germline V gene (reference sequence). CDR3 nucleotide sequence: TGTGCCAGCAGTCCCAGGTTGCCTGGGGCTTTCTTT. It specifies CASSPRLPGAFF.

This clonotype was counted ten times or more. The chain is built from TRBV14 and TRBJ2-7; 7 nucleotides align to TRBD1. Germline lookup yields CDR1 SGHDN and CDR2 FVKESK. This CDR3 spans 15 amino acids. Unmatched junction bases numbered 4, after V lost 1 base and J lost 1 base. The DNA for the CDR3 is TGTGCCAGCAGCCAAGCCCCAGGGGGATCCTACGAGCAGTACGTC. This codes for CASSQAPGGSYEQYV.

There are many counts of this clonotype. The rearrangement joins TRBV12-3 or TRBV12-4 to TRBJ2-7; weak D call: TRBD1 (6 bases). Deletions cut 2 bases from V and 2 bases from J, with 7 bases between. This CDR3 has 13 amino acids. Written as DNA, the CDR3 is TGTGCCAGCAGTTTAAACAGGGCCTACGAGCAGTACTTC. Amino acid sequence: CASSLNRAYEQYF.